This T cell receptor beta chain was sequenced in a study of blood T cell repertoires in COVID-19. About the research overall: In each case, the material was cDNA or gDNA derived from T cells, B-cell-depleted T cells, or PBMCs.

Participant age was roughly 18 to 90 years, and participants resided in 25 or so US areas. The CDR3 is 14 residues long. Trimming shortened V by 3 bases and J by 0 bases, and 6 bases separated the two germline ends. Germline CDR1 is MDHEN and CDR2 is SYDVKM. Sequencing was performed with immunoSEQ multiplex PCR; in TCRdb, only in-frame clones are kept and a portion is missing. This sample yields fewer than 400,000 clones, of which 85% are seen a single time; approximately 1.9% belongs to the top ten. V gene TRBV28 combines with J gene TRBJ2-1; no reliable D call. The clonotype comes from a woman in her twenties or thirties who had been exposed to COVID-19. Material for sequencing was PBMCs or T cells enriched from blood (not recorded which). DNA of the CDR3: TGTGCCAGCAGTTTGGGCCTCTCCTACAATGAGCAGTTCTTC. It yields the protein CASSLGLSYNEQFF.